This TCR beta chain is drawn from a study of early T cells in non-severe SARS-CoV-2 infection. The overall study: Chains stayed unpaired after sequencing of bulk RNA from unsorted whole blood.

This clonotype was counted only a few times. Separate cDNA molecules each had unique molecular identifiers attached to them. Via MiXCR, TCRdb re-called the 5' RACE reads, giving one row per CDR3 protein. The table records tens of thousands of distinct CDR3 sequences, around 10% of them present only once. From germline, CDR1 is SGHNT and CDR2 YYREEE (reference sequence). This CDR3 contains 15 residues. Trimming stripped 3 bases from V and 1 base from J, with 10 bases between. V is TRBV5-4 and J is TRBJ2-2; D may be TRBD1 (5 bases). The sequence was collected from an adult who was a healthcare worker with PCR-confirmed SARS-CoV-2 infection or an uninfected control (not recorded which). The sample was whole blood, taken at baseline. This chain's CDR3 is CASSSSRGNTGELFF. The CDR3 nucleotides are TGTGCCAGCAGCTCTTCTAGGGGGAACACCGGGGAGCTGTTTTTT.